Below, one T cell receptor beta chain is given with its context. The antigen is unknown. The CDR3 is 17 amino acids. CDR1 PRHDT and CDR2 FYEKMQ come from the germline V gene (reference sequence). The J segment lost 5 bases and the V segment lost 5 bases, leaving 10 bases of the junction unmatched. Primers for the PCR totalled 60 Vbeta and 13 Jbeta. Profiling relied on immunoSEQ multiplex PCR, and the TCRdb table lists in-frame clones only, not all of them. Among 95,000 to 130,000 clones listed, 8.5% to 10% were seen once. This specimen comes from a study of cytomegalovirus exposure and HLA in healthy donors. General study points: Reports described diagnosis of cytomegalovirus status by the classifier as highly specific and sensitive. The study put 150 to 200 TCR beta chains on its list as cytomegalovirus-associated.

The source material was PBMCs. The gene calls are TRBV13 and TRBJ2-2; 11 nucleotides line up with TRBD1. The source of this sequence is a man younger than 45 in good health and CMV-seronegative. This CDR3 reads CASSPDSDRGRTGELFF. The CDR3 region has the DNA TGTGCCAGCAGCCCAGATTCGGACAGGGGGCGTACCGGGGAGCTGTTTTTT.